This T cell receptor (beta chain) was identified during a study of T cell repertoires in cytomegalovirus infection (dated by TCRdb to between 2018 and 2021). With regard to the full study: Alongside well-studied HLA-B-restricted epitopes, the peptide stimulations were aimed at recently identified HLA-C-restricted CMV epitopes, whose presentation resists viral immunomodulation. Donor HLA type was relevant to the analysis, as public TCR beta signatures indicated carriage of CMV infection together with the matching HLA type.

The listed sequencing device is Illumina HiSeq 1500. TCRdb ran its own pipeline on the public reads, namely fastp trimming at Q25 and MiXCR clone calling, and kept in-frame beta chains. Under each unique CDR3 protein, matching rows form one entry showing the most common genes and DNA. This sample lists approximately 910,000 distinct CDR3 sequences; about a third were detected once. The ten largest clones capture more than 13% of the sample. Overall study outcomes, separate from this receptor: In both this cohort and an independent roughly 400-donor cohort, the cumulative frequency of public TCR beta family members distinguished carriers of CMV infection plus the relevant HLA type. The ex vivo response was dominated by HLA-C-restricted CMV-specific TCR beta clonotypes, which also provided the single most frequent clonotype in two of eight donors.

In light of the paper, this sample's treatment or condition label describes: in vitro stimulation with specific CMV peptide epitopes to enrich CMV-specific T cells. V is pared back by 2 bases and J by 5 bases, with 12 bases lying between the germline termini. CDR1 and CDR2 were assigned from the germline V gene as SGHTA and FQGNSA. The CDR3 covers 14 residues, taking in both the cysteine and the phenylalanine. Just the 42-base CDR3 DNA is kept, in frame starting at base 1. Concerning this clonotype itself: Its cognate antigen has yet to be identified. Per-base qualities were not stored, and no clone one base away is much larger.

This clonotype originated in a human donor in good health (CMV status not recorded). Some clones in this sample may be carry-over from other donors' samples. The chain was built from TRBV7-2 and TRBJ1-1; the D region possibly corresponds to TRBD1 (6 bases align). The starting material was cultured CD8+ T cells from PBMCs, obtained from culture after CMV antigen stimulation. The DNA is as follows: TGTGCCAGCAGCTTAACAGGGCGGTGGACTGAAGCTTTCTTT. This is translated as CASSLTGRWTEAFF.